This is a list of T cell receptor beta chains from one sample in a study of PD-1 blockade in classical Hodgkin lymphoma. The protocol was immunoSEQ multiplex PCR, while the TCRdb copy is restricted to in-frame clones and leaves out a portion. The table lists over 70,000 clones, 90% of them singletons, with 2.5% to 3.5% in the top ten. The sample consisted of peripheral blood mononuclear cells (PBMCs), taken before the fourth cycle of nivolumab. The receptors come from a human donor with classical Hodgkin lymphoma. CDR3s include the opening cysteine and the closing phenylalanine or tryptophan. The D gene is left open where the match is weak. Size values are once, few and many counts, or a class for expanded clones, and some rows have none.

CDR3aa	CDR3nt	d_gene	v_gene	j_gene	abundance
CASRDRQGWNTEAFF	TGTGCCAGCAGGGACCGCCAGGGCTGGAACACTGAAGCTTTCTTT	.	TRBV2	TRBJ1-1	.
CASSLGSGPSTDTQYF	TGTGCCAGCAGCTTAGGTAGCGGGCCTAGCACAGATACGCAGTATTTT	TRBD2	TRBV7-3	TRBJ2-3	.
CASSQDTGTGTGTQYF	TGTGCCAGCAGCCAAGATACCGGGACAGGGACAGGGACCCAGTACTTC	TRBD1	TRBV4-2	TRBJ2-5	.
CASSLSLGGRHETQYF	TGTGCCAGCAGTTTATCCCTTGGGGGGCGGCATGAGACCCAGTACTTC	.	TRBV27	TRBJ2-5	.
CASRTTKSSSTDTQYF	TGTGCCAGCAGGACAACTAAGTCCTCTAGCACAGATACGCAGTATTTT	.	TRBV6-6	TRBJ2-3	.
CASSVGLAGEMFF	TGCGCCAGCAGCGTCGGACTAGCGGGGGAAATGTTCTTC	TRBD2	TRBV5-1	TRBJ2-1	.
CASSINSGPYEQYF	TGTGCCAGTAGTATAAACAGCGGCCCCTACGAGCAGTACTTC	.	TRBV19	TRBJ2-7	.
CASSKTRCKDGFNEQFF	TGTGCCAGCAGCAAAACCCGTTGCAAGGACGGTTTCAATGAGCAGTTCTTC	.	TRBV21-1	TRBJ2-1	once
CSVELRLVLADYNEQFF	TGCAGCGTTGAACTGAGGCTCGTTTTAGCGGACTACAATGAGCAGTTCTTC	.	TRBV29-1	TRBJ2-1	.
CASSQGQGGRFF	TGTGCCAGCAGCCAGGGACAGGGGGGGAGGTTCTTC	TRBD1	TRBV7-7	TRBJ2-1	.
CASSKTVYQPQHF	TGTGCCAGCAGCAAGACAGTTTATCAGCCCCAGCATTTT	.	TRBV5-6	TRBJ1-5	.
CASSLDRAGTGELFF	TGTGCCAGCAGCTTAGACAGGGCCGGCACCGGGGAGCTGTTTTTT	.	TRBV11-3	TRBJ2-2	.
CASSPYYEQFF	TGTGCCAGCAGCCCATATTATGAGCAGTTCTTC	.	TRBV11-2	TRBJ2-1	.
CASSQEESRAKAFF	TGCGCCAGCAGCCAAGAAGAGTCCAGGGCAAAAGCTTTCTTT	.	TRBV4-3	TRBJ1-1	.
CASSPGTGREKLFF	TGTGCCAGCAGTCCAGGGACAGGTCGAGAAAAACTGTTTTTT	TRBD1	TRBV28	TRBJ1-4	.
CASSFLSGGSTDTQYF	TGTGCCAGCAGTTTTCTCAGCGGGGGTAGCACAGATACGCAGTATTTT	TRBD2	TRBV28	TRBJ2-3	.
CASSLDGRLYGYTF	TGTGCCAGCAGTCTAGACGGACGGTTGTATGGCTACACCTTC	.	TRBV28	TRBJ1-2	.
CASREGGRTEQYF	TGTGCCAGCAGGGAGGGGGGCCGTACTGAGCAGTACTTC	.	TRBV6-1	TRBJ2-7	.
CASGWKRGQGNTGELFF	TGTGCCAGCGGCTGGAAACGGGGACAGGGAAACACCGGGGAGCTGTTTTTT	TRBD1	TRBV9	TRBJ2-2	.
CASSQDTSSGVQETQYF	TGTGCCAGCAGCCAAGATACGAGTAGCGGGGTACAAGAGACCCAGTACTTC	TRBD2	TRBV4-2	TRBJ2-5	.
CASSGLVSNEQFF	TGTGCCAGCAGTGGGCTCGTCTCCAATGAGCAGTTCTTC	.	TRBV2	TRBJ2-1	.
CASSMIGTPPGELFF	TGTGCCAGCAGTATGATCGGGACTCCACCCGGGGAGCTGTTTTTT	.	TRBV6-6	TRBJ2-2	once
CASSEAPDSNTEAFF	TGTGCCAGCAGTGAAGCCCCGGACAGTAACACTGAAGCTTTCTTT	.	TRBV2	TRBJ1-1	.
CASSPPSDAEAFF	TGTGCCAGCAGCCCGCCTAGCGACGCTGAAGCTTTCTTT	.	TRBV7-6	TRBJ1-1	.
CASFLAGSYNEQFF	TGTGCCAGCTTTCTAGCGGGGTCCTACAATGAGCAGTTCTTC	TRBD2	TRBV2	TRBJ2-1	.
CAWKDVEGSPLHF	TGTGCCTGGAAGGATGTCGAGGGTTCACCCCTCCACTTT	.	TRBV30	TRBJ1-6	once
CASSYRERGNQPQHF	TGTGCCAGCAGTTACCGGGAAAGGGGCAATCAGCCCCAGCATTTT	.	TRBV6-6	TRBJ1-5	.
CASSLRFEGRIDTEAFF	TGTGCCAGCAGCTTGAGGTTTGAGGGCCGTATAGACACTGAAGCTTTCTTT	.	TRBV5-6	TRBJ1-1	.
CASSARAHEAFF	TGTGCCAGCAGCGCGCGAGCACACGAAGCTTTCTTT	.	TRBV5-4	TRBJ1-1	.
CASSQEGDRFYEQYF	TGCGCCAGCAGCCAAGAGGGGGACAGGTTCTACGAGCAGTACTTC	TRBD1	TRBV4-1	TRBJ2-7	.
CAWSVMTSANYGYTF	TGTGCCTGGAGTGTAATGACGTCAGCTAACTATGGCTACACCTTC	.	TRBV30	TRBJ1-2	once
CASGLVIRGGDQPQHF	TGTGCTAGTGGTTTGGTAATCAGGGGGGGAGATCAGCCCCAGCATTTT	TRBD1	TRBV12-5	TRBJ1-5	.
CASSQGPFYYEQYF	TGTGCCAGCAGCCAAGGCCCCTTCTACTACGAGCAGTACTTC	.	TRBV14	TRBJ2-7	.
CASSYSGPANYGYTF	TGTGCCAGCAGTTACTCGGGACCGGCTAACTATGGCTACACCTTC	.	TRBV6-6	TRBJ1-2	.
CASSILDTLRGQPQHF	TGTGCCAGTAGTATCCTCGACACCCTCAGGGGCCAGCCCCAGCATTTT	.	TRBV19	TRBJ1-5	.
CASEDRGLVNQPQHF	TGTGCCAGCGAAGACAGGGGGCTGGTGAATCAGCCCCAGCATTTT	TRBD1	TRBV2	TRBJ1-5	.
CASKSILGQEYNEQFF	TGTGCCAGCAAAAGTATCTTGGGACAGGAATACAATGAGCAGTTCTTC	TRBD1	TRBV2	TRBJ2-1	.
CASSFRGASGGLNTGELFF	TGTGCCAGCAGCTTTCGAGGGGCTAGCGGGGGGCTGAACACCGGGGAGCTGTTTTTT	TRBD2	TRBV7-2	TRBJ2-2	.
CASSARLVETQYF	TGTGCCAGCAGTGCAAGACTAGTAGAGACCCAGTACTTC	.	TRBV6-5	TRBJ2-5	.
CASSSLAGVLNEQFF	TGTGCCAGCAGCTCACTAGCGGGGGTTCTCAATGAGCAGTTCTTC	TRBD2	TRBV9	TRBJ2-1	.
CAWSKRLSSYNEQFF	TGTGCCTGGAGTAAGCGTCTGAGCTCCTACAATGAGCAGTTCTTC	.	TRBV30	TRBJ2-1	once
CASSELGRGGPTGELFF	TGTGCCAGCAGTGAATTGGGGAGGGGGGGCCCCACCGGGGAGCTGTTTTTT	.	TRBV25-1	TRBJ2-2	.
CASSPSDYSGNTIYF	TGTGCCAGTAGTCCTAGCGACTACTCTGGAAACACCATATATTTT	.	TRBV19	TRBJ1-3	.
CASSEAAGETQYF	TGTGCCAGCAGTGAAGCCGCTGGGGAGACCCAGTACTTC	.	TRBV6-1	TRBJ2-5	.
CAWRKQGITEAFF	TGTGCCTGGAGGAAACAGGGGATCACTGAAGCTTTCTTT	TRBD1	TRBV30	TRBJ1-1	.
CASSPLPGLAIYEQFF	TGTGCCAGCTCACCACTTCCGGGACTAGCTATCTATGAGCAGTTCTTC	TRBD2	TRBV18	TRBJ2-1	once
CASSPPGVLDTQYF	TGCGCCAGCAGCCCCCCAGGAGTTCTCGATACGCAGTATTTT	.	TRBV4-3	TRBJ2-3	.
CASSLGSPAVRYEQYF	TGTGCCAGCAGCTTAGGTTCCCCGGCGGTTCGATACGAGCAGTACTTC	.	TRBV7-6	TRBJ2-7	.